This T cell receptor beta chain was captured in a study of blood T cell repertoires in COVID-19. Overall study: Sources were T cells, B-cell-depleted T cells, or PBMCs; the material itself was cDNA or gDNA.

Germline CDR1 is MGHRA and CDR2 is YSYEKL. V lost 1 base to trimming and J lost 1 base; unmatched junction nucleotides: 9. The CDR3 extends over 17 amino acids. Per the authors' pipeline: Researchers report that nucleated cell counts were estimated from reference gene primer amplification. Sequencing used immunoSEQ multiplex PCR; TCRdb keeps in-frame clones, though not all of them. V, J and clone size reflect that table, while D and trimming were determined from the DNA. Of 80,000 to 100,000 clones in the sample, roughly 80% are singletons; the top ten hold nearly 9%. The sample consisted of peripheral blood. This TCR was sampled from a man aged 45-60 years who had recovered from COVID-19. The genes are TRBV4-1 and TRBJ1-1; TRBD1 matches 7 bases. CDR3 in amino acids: CASSQGHRGYANTEAFF. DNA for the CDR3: TGCGCCAGCAGCCAAGGTCACAGGGGATATGCGAACACTGAAGCTTTCTTT.